This is a list of T cell receptor beta chains from one sample in a study of T-cell reconstitution after alpha-beta-depleted transplantation in children. TCRdb redid the calling of the PCR reads with MiXCR, one entry per CDR3 protein. The table includes 900,000 or so distinct CDR3 sequences, 15% to 20% detected once. The sequencing here drew on PBMCs, mostly from graft donor cells, taken 360 days after TCRalphabeta/CD19-depleted stem cell transplant. The receptors shown here come from a male patient younger than 18 who had a stem cell transplant for acute lymphoblastic leukemia, so the T cells may come from the graft donor. Both conserved end residues are part of each CDR3. Fields, in order: clone size, V gene, J gene, D gene, CDR3 length, CDR3 DNA, CDR3 protein. The D gene is left open where the match is weak. Clone size is shown for a subset of rows, as once, few, many or a class of expanded clone.

>NA|TRBV20-1|TRBJ1-2|TRBD1|16
TGCAGTGCTAGAGATCTCGGACAGGTCGGTTGGTATGGCTACACCTTC
CSARDLGQVGWYGYTF
>few|TRBV12-3/TRBV12-4|TRBJ2-4|NA|17
TGTGCCAGCAGTCCTAGGGGGGTTACGGGGGAAGGAAACATTCAGTACTTC
CASSPRGVTGEGNIQYF
>NA|TRBV4-2|TRBJ1-2|NA|14
TGTGCCAGCAGCCAGGGCGGGGGGAACTATGGCTACACCTTC
CASSQGGGNYGYTF
>NA|TRBV29-1|TRBJ2-7|NA|15
TGCAGCGTTTTTAAGGGTTTTTCACTTTCCTACGAGCAGTACTTC
CSVFKGFSLSYEQYF
>few|TRBV15|TRBJ1-2|NA|12
TGTGCCACCAGCAGGGACTACGATGGCTACACCTTC
CATSRDYDGYTF
>NA|TRBV20-1|TRBJ1-4|NA|16
TGCAGTGCTAGTCCCAACAGGGTATGGGTTAATGAAAAACTGTTTTTT
CSASPNRVWVNEKLFF
>few|TRBV23-1|TRBJ2-7|TRBD1|17
TGCGCCAGCTCCTATTCCCCGGACAGGGGGCCATCCTACGAGCAGTACTTC
CASSYSPDRGPSYEQYF
>few|TRBV20-1|TRBJ2-3|TRBD2|15
TGCAGTGCTAGACTAGCGGGAGGCCGGCCAGATACGCAGTATTTT
CSARLAGGRPDTQYF
>few|TRBV5-1|TRBJ2-5|NA|15
TGCGCCAGCAGCTTGATAGGGGCGCCGGGGGAGACCCAGTACTTC
CASSLIGAPGETQYF
>many|TRBV5-5|TRBJ2-1|TRBD2|15
TGTGCCAGCAGCGCTAGGACTAGCCCGCGACTAGGGCAGTTCTTC
CASSARTSPRLGQFF
>NA|TRBV6-5|TRBJ2-1|TRBD2|19
TGTGCCAGCAGTTACGGGGGACTAGCGGTTAGAAGCTCCTACAATGAGCAGTTCTTC
CASSYGGLAVRSSYNEQFF
>NA|TRBV20-1|TRBJ2-1|NA|11
TGCAGTGCTAGAGTTCCCCAGGCCCAGTTCTTC
CSARVPQAQFF
>few|TRBV4-1|TRBJ2-2|TRBD2|16
TGCGCCAGCAGCCAAGATCAGCGGGAGAGGGCGGGGGAGCTGTTTTTT
CASSQDQRERAGELFF
>NA|TRBV24-1|TRBJ2-4|NA|15
TGTGCCACCCTTAACACCGAATGGGCCAAAAACATTCAGTACTTC
CATLNTEWAKNIQYF
>few|TRBV11-2|TRBJ2-2|NA|15
TGTGCCAGCAGCTTTGCCCGTTCGAACACCGGGGAGCTGTTTTTT
CASSFARSNTGELFF
>NA|TRBV5-1|TRBJ2-7|TRBD1|13
TGCGCCAGCAGCGGACAGGGGGCGAACGAGCAGTACTTC
CASSGQGANEQYF
>NA|TRBV11-1|TRBJ2-7|NA|18
TGTGCCAGCAGCTTACCCGGGCTCGGAACGGGCAGCTCCTACGAGCAGTACTTC
CASSLPGLGTGSSYEQYF
>NA|TRBV6-5|TRBJ2-1|TRBD2|14
TGTGCCAGCAGTTATCAGCGGGATGGGAATGAGCAGTTCTTC
CASSYQRDGNEQFF
>few|TRBV20-1|TRBJ2-3|TRBD2|14
TGCAGTGCTTCCGGGACTAGCGGCACAGATACGCAGTATTTT
CSASGTSGTDTQYF
>few|TRBV15|TRBJ2-7|NA|16
TGTGCCACCAGCAGAGATATCGGGGAGGTCGCCTACGAGCAGTACTTC
CATSRDIGEVAYEQYF
>NA|TRBV7-3|TRBJ2-1|TRBD2|15
TGTGCCAGCAGCTTAGGGACTAGCGGGAGTTGGGAGCAGTTCTTC
CASSLGTSGSWEQFF
>NA|TRBV7-9|TRBJ2-1|TRBD2|17
TGTGCCAGCAGCTCCAATAGCGGGAGGGCCCCTAACAATGAGCAGTTCTTC
CASSSNSGRAPNNEQFF
>NA|TRBV3-1|TRBJ2-1|TRBD2|17
TGTGCCAGCAGCCAAGATCTTGGACTAGCGGGGGACAATGAGCAGTTCTTC
CASSQDLGLAGDNEQFF
>many|TRBV5-1|TRBJ2-2|TRBD2|17
TGCGCCAGCAGCTTACTAGCGGGAGACGGGGAAACCGGGGAGCTGTTTTTT
CASSLLAGDGETGELFF
>few|TRBV27|TRBJ2-7|NA|14
TGTGCCAGCAGCCTCGGGGGCATCCTCTACGAGCAGTACTTC
CASSLGGILYEQYF
>few|TRBV7-3|TRBJ2-7|NA|15
TGTGCCAGCAGCCCCCAGGGGGGGACAACCTACGAGCAGTACTTC
CASSPQGGTTYEQYF
>few|TRBV4-1|TRBJ1-2|TRBD1|16
TGCGCCAGCAGCCAAGAAGCGTTTAAGGGGGCGAGTGGCTACACCTTC
CASSQEAFKGASGYTF
>NA|TRBV12-3/TRBV12-4|TRBJ1-3|NA|15
TGTGCCAGCAGTCCACAGGGAATCTCTGGAAACACCATATATTTT
CASSPQGISGNTIYF
>NA|TRBV11-2|TRBJ2-2|TRBD1|15
TGTGCCAGCAGCCAACAGACAGGGGGCACCGGGGAGCTGTTTTTT
CASSQQTGGTGELFF
>NA|TRBV10-2|TRBJ1-5|NA|17
TGCGCCAGCAGTGCTCCTCCGAGGGCATATAGCAATCAGCCCCAGCATTTT
CASSAPPRAYSNQPQHF
>many|TRBV12-3/TRBV12-4|TRBJ2-7|TRBD1|14
TGTGCCAGCAGTGAAGGACAGGGGGCCTACGAGCAGTACTTC
CASSEGQGAYEQYF
>NA|TRBV19|TRBJ1-5|NA|13
TGTGCCACGTCCTCGGAGAGGGGTCAGCCCCAGCATTTT
CATSSERGQPQHF
>few|TRBV7-9|TRBJ2-5|TRBD1|16
TGTGCCAGCAGCTTAGCGATGACAGGGCCAAAAGAGACCCAGTACTTC
CASSLAMTGPKETQYF
>NA|TRBV5-5|TRBJ2-1|TRBD2|17
TGTGCCAGCAGCTTTGGCGGTGCGGGAGGGCCATACAATGAGCAGTTCTTC
CASSFGGAGGPYNEQFF
>few|TRBV19|TRBJ2-1|NA|14
TGTGCCAGTAGCCAACAGACAGACTACAATGAGCAGTTCTTC
CASSQQTDYNEQFF
>few|TRBV4-1|TRBJ2-7|NA|15
TGCGCCAGCAGCCTACTCAGGGAGGCCCCCTACGAGCAGTACTTC
CASSLLREAPYEQYF